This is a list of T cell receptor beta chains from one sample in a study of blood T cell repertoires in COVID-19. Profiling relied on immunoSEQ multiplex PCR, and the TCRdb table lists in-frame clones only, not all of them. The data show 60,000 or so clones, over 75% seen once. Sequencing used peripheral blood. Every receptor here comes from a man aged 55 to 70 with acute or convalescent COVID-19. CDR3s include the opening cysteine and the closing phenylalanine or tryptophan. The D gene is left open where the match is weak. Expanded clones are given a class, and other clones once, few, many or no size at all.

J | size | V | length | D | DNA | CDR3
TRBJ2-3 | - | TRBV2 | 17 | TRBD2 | TGTGCCAGCAGTCCTACTAGCGGGGTTCTTCGAGGAGATACGCAGTATTTT | CASSPTSGVLRGDTQYF
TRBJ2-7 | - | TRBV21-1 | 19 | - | TGTGCCAGCAGCAAAGGGGGGGGGTCACTTACACCTAGCTCCTACGAGCAGTACTTC | CASSKGGGSLTPSSYEQYF
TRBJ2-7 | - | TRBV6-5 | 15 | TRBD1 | TGTGCCAGCAGTTCTAGGGGGCTTCCCTCCTACGAGCAGTACTTC | CASSSRGLPSYEQYF
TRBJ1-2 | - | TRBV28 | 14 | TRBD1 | TGTGCCAGCAGTCCCGGGACAGGGGGCTATGGCTACACCTTC | CASSPGTGGYGYTF
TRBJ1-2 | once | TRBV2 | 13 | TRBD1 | TGTGCCAGCAGTGAGGACAGGGAGTCGGGCTACACCTTC | CASSEDRESGYTF
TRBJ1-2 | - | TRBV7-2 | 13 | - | TGTGCCAGCACTACGATGGCTAACTATGGCTACACCTTC | CASTTMANYGYTF
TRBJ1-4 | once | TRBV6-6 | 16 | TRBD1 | TGTGCCAGCAGCAAGGGGGCCGGTGCAACTAATGAAAAACTGTTTTTT | CASSKGAGATNEKLFF
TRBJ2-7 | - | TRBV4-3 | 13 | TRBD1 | TGCGCCAGCAGCCACGGGACAGCCTACGAGCAGTACTTC | CASSHGTAYEQYF
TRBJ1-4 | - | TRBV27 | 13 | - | TGTGCCAGTCAGGGGCAAACTAATGAAAAACTGTTTTTT | CASQGQTNEKLFF
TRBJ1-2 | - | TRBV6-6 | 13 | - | TGTGCCAGCAGCCCTGGACAGTTTTATGGCTACACCTTC | CASSPGQFYGYTF
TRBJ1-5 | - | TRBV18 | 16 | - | TGTGCCAGCTCACCACCTTCAGGTATTCGAAATCAGCCCCAGCATTTT | CASSPPSGIRNQPQHF
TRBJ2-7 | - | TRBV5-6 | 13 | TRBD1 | TGTGCCAGTACAGGGGGCAGGTCCTACGAGCAGTACTTC | CASTGGRSYEQYF
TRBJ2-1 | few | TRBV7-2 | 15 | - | TGTGCCAGCAGCTTAGCGTCTCTCTCCTACAATGAGCAGTTCTTC | CASSLASLSYNEQFF
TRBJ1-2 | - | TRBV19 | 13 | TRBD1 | TGTGCCAGTAATAAGGGACAGGACTATGGCTACACCTTC | CASNKGQDYGYTF
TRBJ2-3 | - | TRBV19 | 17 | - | TGTGCCAGTAGTATTGGGGTAGTAAGAGCGGCCACAGATACGCAGTATTTT | CASSIGVVRAATDTQYF
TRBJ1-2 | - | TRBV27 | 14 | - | TGTGCCAGCAGTTCCTCGCGACAAAACTATGGCTACACCTTC | CASSSSRQNYGYTF
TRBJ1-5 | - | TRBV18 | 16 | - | TGTGCCAGCTCACCACGCGACATTCCCCGGGGTCAGCCCCAGCATTTT | CASSPRDIPRGQPQHF
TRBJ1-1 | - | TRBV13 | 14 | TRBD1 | TGTGCCAGCAGCCTGGGACAGGGTCCCACTGAAGCTTTCTTT | CASSLGQGPTEAFF
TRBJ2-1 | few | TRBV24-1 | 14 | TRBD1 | TGTGCCACCAGTGATGGGACAGCCCTCCTTGGGCAGTTCTTC | CATSDGTALLGQFF
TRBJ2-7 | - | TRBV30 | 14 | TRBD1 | TGTGCCTGGAGGGGCTTGGGACAGTCCTACGAGCAGTACTTC | CAWRGLGQSYEQYF
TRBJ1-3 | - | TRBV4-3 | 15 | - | TGCGCCAGCAGCCAGACCGGCGGCTCTGGAAACACCATATATTTT | CASSQTGGSGNTIYF
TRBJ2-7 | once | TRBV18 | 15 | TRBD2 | TGTGCCAGCTCACGCTCAACTAGCGGGCACTACGAGCAGTACTTC | CASSRSTSGHYEQYF
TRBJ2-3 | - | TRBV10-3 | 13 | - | TGTGCCATCAGGCCTACAGGGACAGATACGCAGTATTTT | CAIRPTGTDTQYF
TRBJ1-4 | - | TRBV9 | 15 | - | TGTGCCAGCAGTGCAGGGCTCGACTTTAATGAAAAACTGTTTTTT | CASSAGLDFNEKLFF
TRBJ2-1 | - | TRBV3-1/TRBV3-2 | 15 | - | TGTGCCAGCAGCCGTCGCGGGGACCCTTTTAGTGAGCAGTTCTTC | CASSRRGDPFSEQFF
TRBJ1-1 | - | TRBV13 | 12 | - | TGTGCCAGCAGCCCGGGGAGGGCTGCAGCTTTCTTT | CASSPGRAAAFF
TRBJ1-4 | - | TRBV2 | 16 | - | TGTGCCAGCAGTGTTGGGCAGGGGCAAGTTGGTGAAAAACTGTTTTTT | CASSVGQGQVGEKLFF
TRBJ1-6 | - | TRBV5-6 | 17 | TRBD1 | TGTGCCAGCAGTTCGGGGACAGGGAGGGTTCGGAATTCACCCCTCCACTTT | CASSSGTGRVRNSPLHF
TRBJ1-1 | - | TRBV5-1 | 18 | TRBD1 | TGCGCCAGCAGCTTGGTGGGGGCCAGGGGGCGGAGGGGCACTGAAGCTTTCTTT | CASSLVGARGRRGTEAFF
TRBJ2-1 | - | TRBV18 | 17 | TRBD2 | TGTGCCAGCTCACCACCGACTAGCGGGGTGTCCTACAATGAGCAGTTCTTC | CASSPPTSGVSYNEQFF
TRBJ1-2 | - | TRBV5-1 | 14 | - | TGCGCCAGCAGCGCTGACAGGCTCCCTTACGGCTACACCTTC | CASSADRLPYGYTF
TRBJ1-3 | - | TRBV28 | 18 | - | TGTGCCAGCAGTTTAGGAGGGGCGCACCCCCGCTCTGGAAACACCATATATTTT | CASSLGGAHPRSGNTIYF
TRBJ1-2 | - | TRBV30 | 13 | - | TGTGCCTGGATCCCACAGGGTCCGGGAGGCTACACCTTC | CAWIPQGPGGYTF
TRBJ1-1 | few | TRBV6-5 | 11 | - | TGTGCCAGCAAGAAGGGGACTGAAGCTTTCTTT | CASKKGTEAFF
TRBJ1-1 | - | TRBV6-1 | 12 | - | TGTGCCAGCAGTGAAGACTGGACTGAAGCTTTCTTT | CASSEDWTEAFF
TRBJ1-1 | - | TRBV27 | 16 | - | TGTGCCAGCAGTTCCCATGCCTTCCCAGGGAACACTGAAGCTTTCTTT | CASSSHAFPGNTEAFF
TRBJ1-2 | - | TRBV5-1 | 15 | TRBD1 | TGCGCCAGCAGCTTAGGACAGGGGTCAAACTATGGCTACACCTTC | CASSLGQGSNYGYTF
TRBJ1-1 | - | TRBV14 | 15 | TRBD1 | TGTGCCAGCAGCCAAGGGGACAGCCTGAACACTGAAGCTTTCTTT | CASSQGDSLNTEAFF
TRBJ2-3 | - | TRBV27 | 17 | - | TGTGCCAGCAGTTCCGGACCCGGGACTCCGACCTGGGGTACGCAGTATTTT | CASSSGPGTPTWGTQYF
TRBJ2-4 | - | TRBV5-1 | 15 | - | TGCGCCAGCAGCTCAACCACTAGTCCTCCGAGAATTCAGTACTTC | CASSSTTSPPRIQYF
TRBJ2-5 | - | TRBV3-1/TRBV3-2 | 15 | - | TGTGCCAGCAGCCAAGAGGTAGCGACTGGGGAGACCCAGTACTTC | CASSQEVATGETQYF
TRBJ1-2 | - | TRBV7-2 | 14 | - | TGTGCCAGCAGCTTTGAGGGTTCAAGCTATGGCTACACCTTC | CASSFEGSSYGYTF
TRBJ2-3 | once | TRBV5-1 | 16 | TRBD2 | TGCGCCAGCAGCTTGGAGGCTAGCGGGGCCACAGATACGCAGTATTTT | CASSLEASGATDTQYF
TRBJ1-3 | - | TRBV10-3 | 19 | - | TGTGCCATCAGTGAGTCGACAGGTCCGTCTGACACCCCGAGAAACACCATATATTTT | CAISESTGPSDTPRNTIYF
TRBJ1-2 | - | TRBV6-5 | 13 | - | TGTGCCAGCAGGCAGGACAGATCCTATGGCTACACCTTC | CASRQDRSYGYTF
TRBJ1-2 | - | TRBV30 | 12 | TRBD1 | TGTGCCTGGACAGGGACAGGACGGGGCTACACCTTC | CAWTGTGRGYTF
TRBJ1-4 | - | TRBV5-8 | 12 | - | TGTGCCAGCAGCTTATGGGGGGAAGAACTGTTTTTT | CASSLWGEELFF
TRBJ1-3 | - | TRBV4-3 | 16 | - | TGCGCCAGCAGCCAAGCCCCCCAGGTCGCCGGAAACACCATATATTTT | CASSQAPQVAGNTIYF
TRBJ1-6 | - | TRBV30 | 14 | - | TGTGCCTGGAGTGTAAACAGCTATAATTCACCCCTCCACTTT | CAWSVNSYNSPLHF
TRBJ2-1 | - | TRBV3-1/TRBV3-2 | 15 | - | TGTGCCAGCAGCCTCGTGGGCGGGGGCCCTAATGAGCAGTTCTTC | CASSLVGGGPNEQFF
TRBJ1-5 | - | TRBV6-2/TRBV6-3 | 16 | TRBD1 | TGTGCCAGCAGCTATATCCGGTCGACAGGGGATCAGCCCCAGCATTTT | CASSYIRSTGDQPQHF
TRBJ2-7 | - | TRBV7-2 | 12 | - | TGTGCCAGCAGCAGAAACAGGGTCGAGCAGTACTTC | CASSRNRVEQYF
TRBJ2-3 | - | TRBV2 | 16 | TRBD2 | TGTGCCAGCAGTGACATAAGGACTAGCGGGGGAGATACGCAGTATTTT | CASSDIRTSGGDTQYF
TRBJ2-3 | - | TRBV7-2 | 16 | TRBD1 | TGTGCCAGCGGTACTGCCGGGACAGGGGGCGCAGATACGCAGTATTTT | CASGTAGTGGADTQYF
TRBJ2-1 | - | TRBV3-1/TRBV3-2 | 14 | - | TGTGCCAGCAGCCAAGGCGATTCGGGCAATGAGCAGTTCTTC | CASSQGDSGNEQFF
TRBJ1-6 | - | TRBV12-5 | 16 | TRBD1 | TGTGCTAGTGGGGGAGGACAGGGGGCGTTTAATTCACCCCTCCACTTT | CASGGGQGAFNSPLHF
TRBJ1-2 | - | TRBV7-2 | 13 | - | TGTGCCAGCAGTCAACAGGGCCCCACTTCCCCCACTTTC | CASSQQGPTSPTF